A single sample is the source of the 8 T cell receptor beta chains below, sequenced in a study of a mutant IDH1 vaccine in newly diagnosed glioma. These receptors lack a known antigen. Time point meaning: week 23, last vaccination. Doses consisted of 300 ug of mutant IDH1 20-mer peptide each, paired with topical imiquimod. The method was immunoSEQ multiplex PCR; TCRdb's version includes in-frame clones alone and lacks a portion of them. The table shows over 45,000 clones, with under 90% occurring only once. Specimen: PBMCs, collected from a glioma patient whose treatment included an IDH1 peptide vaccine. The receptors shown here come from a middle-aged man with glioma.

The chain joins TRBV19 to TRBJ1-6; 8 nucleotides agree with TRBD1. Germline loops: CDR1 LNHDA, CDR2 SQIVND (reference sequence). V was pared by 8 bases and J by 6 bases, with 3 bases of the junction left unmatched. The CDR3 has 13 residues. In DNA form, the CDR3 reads TGTGCCAGTGACAGGGGCCCTAATTCACCCCTCCACTTT. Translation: CASDRGPNSPLHF. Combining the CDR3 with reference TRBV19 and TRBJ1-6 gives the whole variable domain DGGITQSPKYLFRKEGQNVTLSCEQNLNHDAMYWYRQDPGQGLRLIYYSQIVNDFQKGDIAEGYSVSREKKESFPLTVTSAQKNPTAFYLCASDRGPNSPLHFGNGTRLTVT.

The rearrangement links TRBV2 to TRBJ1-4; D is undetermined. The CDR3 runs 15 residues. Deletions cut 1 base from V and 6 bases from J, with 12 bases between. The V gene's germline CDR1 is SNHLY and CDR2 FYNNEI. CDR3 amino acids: CASSEERPRYEKLFF. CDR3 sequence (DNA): TGTGCCAGCAGTGAAGAGCGCCCCCGGTATGAAAAACTGTTTTTT.

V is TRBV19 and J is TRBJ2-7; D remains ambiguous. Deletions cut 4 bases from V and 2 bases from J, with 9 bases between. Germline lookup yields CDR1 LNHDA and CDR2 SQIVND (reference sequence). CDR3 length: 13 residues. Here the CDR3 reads CASSRALAYEQYF. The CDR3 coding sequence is TGTGCCAGTAGTAGGGCCTTGGCCTACGAGCAGTACTTC.

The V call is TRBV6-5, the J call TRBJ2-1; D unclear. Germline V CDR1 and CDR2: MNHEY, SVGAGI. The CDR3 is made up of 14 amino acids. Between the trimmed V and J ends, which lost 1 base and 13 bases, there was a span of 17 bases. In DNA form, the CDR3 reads TGTGCCAGCAGTTACTTCACTTCCCGTGGCGTCCAGTTCTTC. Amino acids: CASSYFTSRGVQFF.

CDR3 sequence (DNA): TGTGCCAGCAGTTACGCCCTAGGCTCACCCCTCCACTTT. Its protein is CASSYALGSPLHF. The J gene is TRBJ1-6, the V gene TRBV6-5; D ambiguous. Germline CDR1 reads MNHEY; CDR2 reads SVGAGI. Trimming cost V 2 bases and J 10 bases, with 9 bases left between them. The CDR3 has 13 residues.

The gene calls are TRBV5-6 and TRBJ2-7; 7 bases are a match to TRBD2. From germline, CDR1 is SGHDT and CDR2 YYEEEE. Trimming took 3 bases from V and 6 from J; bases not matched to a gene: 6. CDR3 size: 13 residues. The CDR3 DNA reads TGTGCCAGCAGCTGGGGGGGAGCGCTCGAGCAGTACTTC. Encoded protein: CASSWGGALEQYF.

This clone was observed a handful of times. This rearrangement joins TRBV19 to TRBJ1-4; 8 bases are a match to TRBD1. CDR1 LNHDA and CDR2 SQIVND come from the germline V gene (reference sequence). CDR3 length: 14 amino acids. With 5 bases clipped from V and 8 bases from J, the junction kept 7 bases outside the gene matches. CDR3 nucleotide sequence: TGTGCCAGTAGTCTCGGGACAGGAATGGAAAAACTGTTTTTT. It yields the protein CASSLGTGMEKLFF.

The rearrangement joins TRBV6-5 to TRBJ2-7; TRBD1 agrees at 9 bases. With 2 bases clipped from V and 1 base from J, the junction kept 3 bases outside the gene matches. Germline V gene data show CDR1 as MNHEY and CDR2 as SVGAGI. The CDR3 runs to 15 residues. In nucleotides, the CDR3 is TGTGCCAGCAGTTACCGGGGGACAGGGTCCTACGAGCAGTACTTC. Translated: CASSYRGTGSYEQYF.